The clone carrying this T cell receptor (beta chain) was observed many times. Treatment of any kind had been given to no patient before thyroid surgery. TCRdb reprocessed the PCR reads via MiXCR. The data contain approximately 35,000 clones, over 14% of them singletons. This sample stems from a study of metastatic and nonmetastatic thyroid tumors. This CDR3 is built from 15 residues. CDR1 and CDR2 (germline): GTSNPN, SVGIG (reference sequence). With V trimmed by 2 bases and J by 9 bases, 10 bases remained unmatched. The sequencing sample was made of blood. This receptor was taken from a male donor with papillary thyroid cancer or a benign thyroid nodule (not recorded which). Some clones in this sample may be carry-over from other donors' samples. The V gene is TRBV30, the J gene TRBJ1-6; 7 bases match TRBD1. CDR3 amino acids: CAWSREDRKGSPLHF. The CDR3 DNA reads TGTGCCTGGAGTAGAGAGGACAGGAAAGGTTCACCCCTCCACTTT.